The 20 T cell receptor beta chains given below trace back to one sample, sequenced in a study of CD8 T cells in Susac syndrome. RNA, at roughly 0.5 to 1 ug, was reverse transcribed with random hexamers. TCRdb itself ran the immunoSEQ multiplex PCR reads through MiXCR, one entry per CDR3 protein. Here the sample spans some 48,000 distinct CDR3 sequences, approximately 92% being singletons. Sequencing used CD8+ T cells from PBMCs. Receptors originate from a human donor in good health.

The rearrangement links TRBV29-1 to TRBJ2-1; D is tentatively TRBD1 or TRBD2 (5 bases each). The CDR3 has 15 residues. Trimming took 1 base from V and 8 from J, leaving 18 bases between them. Germline values: CDR1 SQVTM, CDR2 ANQGSEA. This CDR3 reads CSVEGSAGTGDEQFF. The CDR3, as DNA: TGCAGCGTTGAAGGCAGTGCCGGGACCGGGGATGAGCAGTTCTTC.

This chain joins TRBV30 and TRBJ2-5; D not resolved. V lost 4 bases to trimming and J lost 5 bases, with 17 bases between them. Germline lookup yields CDR1 GTSNPN and CDR2 SVGIG (reference sequence). The CDR3 extends over 14 amino acids. The CDR3 spells CAWMNELQEETQYF. Here the CDR3 DNA reads TGTGCCTGGATGAATGAACTACAAGAGGAGACCCAGTACTTC.

The table lists this clonotype with a count of one. The chain is built from TRBV6-4 and TRBJ2-7; 9 bases align to TRBD2. Germline-derived CDR1 and CDR2 are MRHNA and SNTAGT. V lost 0 bases to trimming and J lost 0 bases; unmatched junction nucleotides: 9. The CDR3 totals 18 residues. The CDR3 here is CASSDSRTSVGSSYEQYF. The CDR3 region has the DNA TGTGCCAGCAGTGACTCGAGGACTAGCGTCGGGAGCTCCTACGAGCAGTACTTC.

This chain joins TRBV11-2 and TRBJ1-5; D is unresolved. V was clipped by 3 bases and J by 7 bases, with 13 bases between them. This CDR3 region has 14 residues. CDR1 SGHAT and CDR2 FQNNGV come from the germline V gene. The CDR3 protein is CASSLGRVWQPQHF. CDR3 DNA sequence: TGTGCCAGCAGCTTGGGGAGGGTCTGGCAGCCCCAGCATTTT. The whole variable domain, remainder taken from reference TRBV11-2 and TRBJ1-5, is EAGVAQSPRYKIIEKRQSVAFWCNPISGHATLYWYQQILGQGPKLLIQFQNNGVVDDSQLPKDRFSAERLKGVDSTLKIQPAKLEDSAVYLCASSLGRVWQPQHFGDGTRLSIL.

This clonotype was observed a few times. The chain carries TRBV18 and TRBJ2-5; 10 bases are a match to TRBD1. CDR3 length: 15 residues. V dropped 3 bases and J dropped 2; count of bases not matched to a gene: 3. CDR1 KGHSH and CDR2 LQKENI come from the germline V gene. CDR3 coding DNA: TGTGCCAGCTCACCTCGGGACAGGGGACAAGAGACCCAGTACTTC. As protein: CASSPRDRGQETQYF.

CDR3 coding DNA: TGTGCCAGCAGTTACTCGATTTCAGGGAACACTGAAGCTTTCTTT. This translates into CASSYSISGNTEAFF. The chain is built from TRBV6-5 and TRBJ1-1; D gene unclear. The V end was cut by 0 bases, the J end by 1 base, with 9 bases between. This CDR3 is built from 15 residues. Looked up from germline, CDR1 is MNHEY and CDR2 is SVGAGI.

The gene calls are TRBV19 and TRBJ2-1, with TRBD1 matching 8 bases. Per germline, CDR1 LNHDA and CDR2 SQIVND (reference sequence). This CDR3 spans 14 amino acids. With 8 bases clipped from V and 8 bases from J, the junction kept 11 bases outside the gene matches. CDR3 sequence reads: CASSTGALQHEQFF. The CDR3 DNA reads TGTGCCAGTTCGACAGGGGCGCTACAACATGAGCAGTTCTTC.

The chain is built from TRBV11-1 and TRBJ2-1; 11 bases are a match to TRBD2. Germline V gives CDR1 SGHAT, CDR2 FQDESV (reference sequence). This CDR3 is built from 18 residues. After removal of 5 bases from V and 2 bases from J, the junction contained 11 bases not matched to a gene. In DNA, the CDR3 is TGTGCCAGCAGCGCCGTTGGTAGCGGGAGGGAAGCCTACAATGAGCAGTTCTTC. Its translation: CASSAVGSGREAYNEQFF.

This clonotype was counted only a few times. The rearrangement links TRBV14 to TRBJ2-7; the match to TRBD2 covers 9 bases. After removal of 3 bases from V and 0 bases from J, the junction contained 3 bases not matched to a gene. The CDR3 is 15 amino acids. Germline V gene data show CDR1 as SGHDN and CDR2 as FVKESK. CDR3 DNA: TGTGCCAGCAGCCACGGTAGCGGGAGCTCCTACGAGCAGTACTTC. Translation: CASSHGSGSSYEQYF.

The chain has TRBV20-1 and TRBJ1-1; TRBD1 might be the D (6 bases). V was shortened by 6 bases and J by 1 base, with 15 bases between the two germline ends. The CDR3 totals 14 residues. Germline V lookup: CDR1 DFQATT, CDR2 SNEGSKA (reference sequence). Written as DNA, the CDR3 is TGCAGTGCGACCCGGCAGGGGCAGAACACTGAAGCTTTCTTT. Its protein product is CSATRQGQNTEAFF.

The CDR3 nucleotides are TGTGCCAGCAGCTTAAACGGCAGGGGGCCCTACAATGAGCAGTTCTTC. Its protein product is CASSLNGRGPYNEQFF. The chain recombines TRBV7-9 with TRBJ2-1, with 8 bases fitting TRBD1. CDR1 SEHNR and CDR2 FQNEAQ come from the germline V gene (reference sequence). V shed 2 bases and J 2 bases; nucleotides not matched to a gene: 5. The CDR3 runs 16 residues.

The chain has TRBV5-6 and TRBJ2-3; 9 bases align to TRBD2. Trimming cost V 0 bases and J 2 bases; bases outside gene matches: 4. Per the germline V gene, CDR1 is SGHDT and CDR2 is YYEEEE. This CDR3 spans 16 amino acids. As DNA, the CDR3 is TGTGCCAGCAGCTTGGAACTAGCGGGTTCCACAGATACGCAGTATTTT. Encoded protein: CASSLELAGSTDTQYF. The full variable domain, rest sourced from reference TRBV5-6 and TRBJ2-3, is DAGVTQSPTHLIKTRGQQVTLRCSPKSGHDTVSWYQQALGQGPQFIFQYYEEEERQRGNFPDRFSGHQFPNYSSELNVNALLLGDSALYLCASSLELAGSTDTQYFGPGTRLTVL.

This rearrangement joins TRBV7-9 to TRBJ1-2; the match to TRBD1 covers 7 bases. Germline V CDR1 and CDR2: SEHNR, FQNEAQ (reference sequence). Germline trimming cut 4 bases from V and 6 bases from J; bases unmatched to any gene: 11. CDR3 length: 15 residues. The CDR3 nucleotides are TGTGCCAGCAGCTCAGAAGGGGGCGCAGATGATGGCTACACCTTC. Translating it yields CASSSEGGADDGYTF.

The chain has TRBV4-1 and TRBJ2-7; 7 nucleotides align to TRBD1. V dropped 8 bases and J dropped 2; count of bases not matched to a gene: 9. Per germline, CDR1 MGHRA and CDR2 YSYEKL. The CDR3 contains 14 residues. CDR3 amino acids: CASRERQGTYEQYF. The CDR3 DNA reads TGCGCCAGCCGCGAGAGACAGGGCACCTACGAGCAGTACTTC.

J is TRBJ2-4 and V is TRBV21-1; the table names TRBD2, a call not compared with the DNA. TRBV21-1 is a documented pseudogene. This CDR3 comprises 19 residues. CDR3 sequence reads: CASSKWGLASSLAKNIQYF. The CDR3 nucleotides read TGTGCCAGCAGCAAGTGGGGACTAGCGAGTTCTCTAGCCAAAAACATTCAGTACTTC.

CDR3 amino acids: CASSSGQGTDTQYF. The CDR3 DNA reads TGTGCCAGCAGCTCGGGACAGGGCACAGATACGCAGTATTTT. The rearrangement links TRBV14 to TRBJ2-3, with 8 bases fitting TRBD1. Trimming removed 5 bases from V and 1 base from J; junction bases left unmatched: 2. The CDR3 length is 14 residues. Germline CDR1 reads SGHDN; CDR2 reads FVKESK.

This clonotype was recorded once. The chain recombines TRBV5-6 with TRBJ2-7, with 9 bases aligning to TRBD1. Losses at the gene ends were 2 bases for V and 4 bases for J; bases not matched to a gene: 4. CDR1 SGHDT and CDR2 YYEEEE come from the germline V gene. This CDR3 is built from 14 residues. The CDR3 sequence is CASSFRDRDYEQYF. The CDR3 region has the DNA TGTGCCAGCAGCTTCCGGGACAGGGATTACGAGCAGTACTTC. Complete variable domain (other parts from reference TRBV5-6 and TRBJ2-7): DAGVTQSPTHLIKTRGQQVTLRCSPKSGHDTVSWYQQALGQGPQFIFQYYEEEERQRGNFPDRFSGHQFPNYSSELNVNALLLGDSALYLCASSFRDRDYEQYFGPGTRLTVT.

This clonotype has just a few counts. The gene calls are TRBV4-1 and TRBJ2-7; D uncertain. Germline values: CDR1 MGHRA, CDR2 YSYEKL. V lost 0 bases, J lost 3 bases, and 6 bases lay in between. The length of the CDR3 is 13 residues. The CDR3 loop is CASSQEDGYEQYF. The CDR3 coding sequence is TGCGCCAGCAGCCAAGAGGACGGCTACGAGCAGTACTTC.

This sequence joins TRBV4-3 and TRBJ2-7; TRBD1 agrees at 7 bases. The CDR3 contains 15 residues. From germline, CDR1 is LGHNA and CDR2 YSLEER. V dropped 0 bases and J dropped 0; count of bases not matched to a gene: 2. The CDR3 reads CASSQDRDSSYEQYF. DNA for the CDR3: TGCGCCAGCAGCCAAGATAGGGACAGCTCCTACGAGCAGTACTTC.

This chain connects TRBV27 to TRBJ1-5; no clear D gene. The CDR3 sequence is 17 residues long. V was trimmed by 4 bases and J by 0 bases, leaving 16 bases between them. Germline lookup yields CDR1 MNHEY and CDR2 SMNVEV (reference sequence). The CDR3 DNA reads as TGTGCCAGCAGTTCACCAAGATGGGGAAATAGCAATCAGCCCCAGCATTTT. Amino acids: CASSSPRWGNSNQPQHF.